The T cell receptor (beta chain) under discussion was sequenced for a study of response to subunit inactivated influenza vaccine. Whole-study findings and limits: Each seasonal influenza vaccination recruits few new T cells, the authors suggested.

This clonotype was counted between two and nine times. Its antigen remains unknown. TCRdb itself ran the RT-PCR reads through MiXCR, one entry per CDR3 protein. Counted here are 700,000 to 800,000 distinct CDR3 sequences, about 18% occurring once; the ten biggest clones make up approximately 11%. This receptor was identified in a man aged 50-60 years who received an inactivated influenza vaccine. The sequencing used PBMCs from blood, collected roughly 5 days after vaccination.

CDR3 bases: TGTGCCAGCAGCTTAGCCCGGACAGGGGCCACAGATACGCAGTATTTT. As protein: CASSLARTGATDTQYF. This chain connects TRBV7-9 to TRBJ2-3; TRBD1 matches 9 bases. The CDR3 is 16 amino acids. V was pared by 0 bases and J by 2 bases, with 3 bases of the junction left unmatched. Germline CDR1 is SEHNR and CDR2 is FQNEAQ (reference sequence).